This T cell receptor beta chain was recorded in a study of T cell responses to AZD1222 COVID-19 vaccine. Second-dose schedules of about 4 or about 12 weeks were combined. Study-wide results and caveats: Repertoire samples came only from after the peak T cell response.

As concerns this clone: Its antigen is as yet unknown.

The CDR3 runs to 15 residues. From germline, CDR1 is SGHRS and CDR2 YFSETQ. V was clipped by 1 base and J by 6 bases, with 17 bases between them. This table comes from immunoSEQ multiplex PCR, and its TCRdb copy is limited to in-frame clones, with some not included. The sample contains around 150,000 clones, nearly 95% of which appear only once. The chain is built from TRBV5-1 and TRBJ2-7, with D possibly matching TRBD1 (6 bases). This sample comprised peripheral blood, obtained 28 days after the second AZD1222 dose. This TCR came from an adult who received the AZD1222 COVID-19 vaccine. The DNA for the CDR3 is TGCGCCAGCAGCTTGAGTGGGGGCGGACAAGGCGAGCAGTACTTC. This sequence encodes CASSLSGGGQGEQYF.